This passage covers 29 T cell receptor beta chains from one sample sequenced in a study of T cell changes during pregnancy in multiple sclerosis. Here immunoSEQ multiplex PCR was the method, and the copy in TCRdb shows in-frame clones only, minus some. The data show approximately 32,000 clones, with approximately 89% seen just once and around 5% held by the top ten. The material was CD8+ T cells from peripheral blood mononuclear cells, obtained in the first trimester of pregnancy. Receptors originate from a female donor with multiple sclerosis, enrolled in a pregnancy study.

The gene calls are TRBV7-9 and TRBJ2-3; possible D gene TRBD2, 5 bases. This CDR3 comprises 15 residues. V gave up 0 bases and J gave up 4 bases, with 11 bases separating them. Germline V gene data show CDR1 as SEHNR and CDR2 as FQNEAQ (reference sequence). This chain's CDR3 is CASSLAGVTADTQYF. DNA for the CDR3: TGTGCCAGCAGCTTAGCGGGAGTGACGGCAGATACGCAGTATTTT.

The genes are TRBV4-1 and TRBJ2-7, with a tentative D call TRBD2 (6 bases). Germline CDR1 reads MGHRA; CDR2 reads YSYEKL. V was shortened by 3 bases and J by 6 bases, with 15 bases between the two germline ends. The CDR3 totals 14 residues. The CDR3 loop reads CASSHSGTRGEQYF. CDR3 in DNA: TGCGCCAGCAGCCACTCCGGGACTCGGGGCGAGCAGTACTTC.

This clone was counted once. The chain joins TRBV27 to TRBJ2-6; D remains unclear. Germline V gene sequence: CDR1 MNHEY, CDR2 SMNVEV (reference sequence). This CDR3 is built from 14 residues. Trimming shortened V by 7 bases and J by 0 bases, and 7 bases separated the two germline ends. The CDR3 sequence: CASKSGSGANVLTF. The CDR3 DNA is TGTGCCAGCAAGTCAGGCTCTGGGGCCAACGTCCTGACTTTC.

The chain joins TRBV5-1 to TRBJ2-7, with D possibly TRBD1 on 6 matching bases. V lost 1 base to trimming and J lost 7 bases, with 12 bases between them. CDR1 SGHRS and CDR2 YFSETQ come from the germline V gene. The CDR3 extends over 13 amino acids. CDR3 bases: TGCGCCAGCAGCTTGTGGGGGCCGGGAGAGCAGTACTTC. This translates into CASSLWGPGEQYF.

This clone was picked up one time. The CDR3 bases are TGCAGCGTTACGACAGAGTTCAACTATGGCTACACCTTC. This gives the protein CSVTTEFNYGYTF. This chain links TRBV29-1 with TRBJ1-2; TRBD1 is a possible D gene (5 bases). CDR1 and CDR2 (germline): SQVTM, ANQGSEA. V gave up 5 bases and J gave up 2 bases, with 12 bases separating them. The CDR3 runs to 13 residues.

The V and J genes are TRBV5-1 and TRBJ2-7; tentatively, D is TRBD1 (6 bases). The germline V gene has CDR1 SGHRS and CDR2 YFSETQ. Trimming removed 0 bases from V and 2 bases from J, with 9 bases in between. This CDR3 region has 14 residues. CDR3 coding DNA: TGCGCCAGCAGCTTGGTACAGGGCCCCTACGAGCAGTACTTC. Translation gives CASSLVQGPYEQYF. Looking up the rest from reference TRBV5-1 and TRBJ2-7 gives the full variable domain: KAGVTQTPRYLIKTRGQQVTLSCSPISGHRSVSWYQQTPGQGLQFLFEYFSETQRNKGNFPGRFSGRQFSNSRSEMNVSTLELGDSALYLCASSLVQGPYEQYFGPGTRLTVT.

The chain combines TRBV5-6 with TRBJ2-2, with TRBD2 matching over 8 bases. Germline CDR1 SGHDT, CDR2 YYEEEE. The CDR3 covers 15 residues. The ends lost 0 bases at V and 6 bases at J; junction bases unmatched: 4. CDR3 nucleotide sequence: TGTGCCAGCAGCTTGGAAGGGACTAGTCCCGGGGAGCTGTTTTTT. Translated, it gives CASSLEGTSPGELFF.

This chain uses TRBV15 with TRBJ2-1; 10 bases fit TRBD1. V was clipped by 6 bases and J by 6 bases; unmatched bases: 8. This CDR3 has 15 residues. Per germline, CDR1 LNHNV and CDR2 YYDKDF (reference sequence). The chain's CDR3 is CATSHPGQGLNEQFF. Written as DNA, the CDR3 is TGTGCCACCAGTCACCCGGGACAGGGGCTCAATGAGCAGTTCTTC.

The rearrangement links TRBV20-1 to TRBJ2-5, with unresolved D. Deletions cut 1 base from V and 5 bases from J, with 5 bases between. The germline V gene has CDR1 DFQATT and CDR2 SNEGSKA (reference sequence). This CDR3 comprises 11 residues. Here the CDR3 DNA reads TGCAGTGCTAGAGGCGAGGAGACCCAGTACTTC. Translation gives CSARGEETQYF.

This clone was observed a single time. The chain links TRBV1 to TRBJ2-1; TRBD2 is the table's D call and was not checked against the DNA. TRBV1 is recorded as a pseudogene. The CDR3 is 17 residues long. DNA of the CDR3: TGCACCAGCAGCCAGGACCCACTAGCGGGAGAGGACAATGAGCAGTTCTTC. Translating gives CTSSQDPLAGEDNEQFF.

This clone was recorded only once. DNA of the CDR3: TGTGCCAGCAGCTTAGGGCTACCGGGAGCCCACGAGCAGTACTTC. The encoded protein is CASSLGLPGAHEQYF. V usage is TRBV7-6 and J usage is TRBJ2-7; TRBD2 might be the D (6 bases). Germline V gene lookup returns CDR1 SGHVS and CDR2 FNYEAQ. Trimming cost V 1 base and J 5 bases, with 15 bases left between them. CDR3 size: 15 residues.

The rearrangement joins TRBV4-1 to TRBJ1-2, with D unclear. This CDR3 is built from 14 residues. Germline CDR1 reads MGHRA; CDR2 reads YSYEKL. Trimming shortened V by 0 bases and J by 8 bases, and 13 bases separated the two germline ends. DNA of the CDR3: TGCGCCAGCAGCCAAGACCCGGGCCGGGGAGGCTACACCTTC. This codes for CASSQDPGRGGYTF.

The CDR3 region is CASRARTAEKLFF. CDR3 DNA: TGTGCCAGCAGGGCGCGGACAGCCGAAAAACTGTTTTTT. V is TRBV6-1 and J is TRBJ1-4, with D maybe TRBD1 (6 bases). CDR1 is MNHNS and CDR2 is SASEGT in the germline V gene. The CDR3 length is 13 residues. The V end lost 6 bases, the J end lost 8 bases, and 13 bases lay between the germline ends.

This rearrangement joins TRBV29-1 to TRBJ1-1; 8 bases align to TRBD1. V gave up 3 bases and J gave up 4 bases; unmatched junction bases: 10. The germline gives CDR1 SQVTM, CDR2 ANQGSEA. This CDR3 comprises 15 residues. The CDR3 sequence: CSVDHWGTGGTEAFF. The CDR3 DNA reads TGCAGCGTTGACCACTGGGGCACAGGGGGCACTGAAGCTTTCTTT.

V and J are TRBV5-4 and TRBJ2-7, with D possibly matching TRBD2 (6 bases). Germline V gene sequence: CDR1 SGHNT, CDR2 YYREEE (reference sequence). This CDR3 has 14 residues. The ends were cut back, 2 bases at V and 2 bases at J, with 11 bases in the middle. The CDR3 loop is CASSFVGGAYEQYF. CDR3 nucleotides: TGTGCCAGCAGCTTTGTGGGAGGCGCCTACGAGCAGTACTTC.

This clone was seen a single time. The CDR3 loop is CASSQAASAATYEQYF. For the CDR3, the DNA is TGCGCCAGCAGCCAAGCGGCTAGCGCGGCCACCTACGAGCAGTACTTC. The V and J genes are TRBV4-1 and TRBJ2-7; tentatively, D is TRBD2 (6 bases). Between the trimmed V and J ends, which lost 1 base and 2 bases, there was a span of 15 bases. Germline CDR1 reads MGHRA; CDR2 reads YSYEKL. This CDR3 region has 16 residues.

The rearrangement uses TRBV4-1 and TRBJ2-3; 8 bases are shared with TRBD2. After removal of 4 bases from V and 0 bases from J, the junction contained 24 bases not matched to a gene. CDR1 is MGHRA, CDR2 YSYEKL, per germline. This CDR3 region has 22 residues. This CDR3 is CASSPLGGGLAGAPVSTDTQYF. Here the CDR3 DNA reads TGCGCCAGCAGCCCGCTAGGGGGTGGGCTAGCGGGCGCACCAGTTAGCACAGATACGCAGTATTTT.

The rearrangement joins TRBV11-3 to TRBJ2-2, with 7 positions matching TRBD1. Germline-derived CDR1 and CDR2 are SGHNT and YENEEA. V lost 1 base, J lost 6 bases, and 8 bases stayed unmatched. The CDR3 length is 16 residues. The CDR3 sequence is CASSLGTGVVSGELFF. As DNA, the CDR3 is TGTGCCAGCAGCTTAGGAACAGGGGTAGTATCCGGGGAGCTGTTTTTT.

The chain combines TRBV6-5 with TRBJ1-5; the D gene is possibly TRBD1 (5 bases). The CDR3 is made up of 15 amino acids. The V end lost 3 bases, the J end lost 1 base, and 10 bases lay between the germline ends. Germline-derived CDR1 and CDR2 are MNHEY and SVGAGI. CDR3 residues: CASSYGGLSNQPQHF. CDR3 nucleotides: TGTGCCAGCAGTTATGGGGGGTTAAGCAATCAGCCCCAGCATTTT.

Concerning this clone itself: The sample has other DNA sequences that encode this CDR3 too. The J gene is TRBJ2-7, the V gene TRBV27; possibly TRBD2 for D (5 bases). Germline V gene sequence: CDR1 MNHEY, CDR2 SMNVEV (reference sequence). Trimming removed 4 bases at V and 3 bases at J, with 10 bases between. This CDR3 spans 13 amino acids. The CDR3 DNA sequence: TGTGCCAGCAGTTCCGGAACTAGCTACGAGCAGTACTTC. Amino acids: CASSSGTSYEQYF.

The count of this clone is one. This sequence joins TRBV6-1 and TRBJ2-7; TRBD2 might be the D (6 bases). Germline V CDR1 and CDR2: MNHNS, SASEGT. This CDR3 region has 17 residues. V gave up 4 bases and J gave up 3 bases, with 22 bases separating them. As DNA, the CDR3 is TGTGCCAGCAGTGGGGGAGGAGGGCTAGCGTACGACTACGAGCAGTACTTC. Amino acid sequence: CASSGGGGLAYDYEQYF.

The rearrangement joins TRBV28 to TRBJ2-7; a weak D match, TRBD2 (6 bases). CDR1 MDHEN and CDR2 SYDVKM come from the germline V gene. Between the trimmed V and J ends, which lost 6 bases and 2 bases, there was a span of 23 bases. The CDR3 contains 17 residues. The CDR3 is CASSPPGGTETTYEQYF. CDR3 in DNA: TGTGCCAGCAGCCCTCCCGGGGGAACAGAAACTACCTACGAGCAGTACTTC.

This chain joins TRBV28 and TRBJ1-5, with 9 bases fitting TRBD1. Losses at the gene ends were 0 bases for V and 5 bases for J; bases not matched to a gene: 5. The CDR3 length is 16 residues. Germline assignment: CDR1 MDHEN and CDR2 SYDVKM. The CDR3 bases are TGTGCCAGCAGTTTATGGACGACAGGGGGATATCAGCCCCAGCATTTT. This sequence encodes CASSLWTTGGYQPQHF.

This chain joins TRBV6-1 and TRBJ2-3; D is ambiguous. Trimming took 3 bases from V and 3 from J, leaving 25 bases between them. Germline CDR1 is MNHNS and CDR2 is SASEGT. The CDR3 runs to 19 residues. DNA for the CDR3: TGTGCCAGCAGTGAGAACTTAATAGATGGAGTTATTAGTACAGATACGCAGTATTTT. This gives the protein CASSENLIDGVISTDTQYF.

This clone was observed a single time. Written as DNA, the CDR3 is TGTGCCAGCATCGGGGACAGGGACCACCTAATCTCCTACGAGCAGTACTTC. This gives the protein CASIGDRDHLISYEQYF. This chain uses TRBV28 with TRBJ2-7, with 9 bases that match TRBD1. CDR3 size: 17 residues. Trimming cost V 7 bases and J 0 bases; bases outside gene matches: 13. The germline CDR1 and CDR2 sequences are MDHEN and SYDVKM.

This chain joins TRBV5-6 and TRBJ2-7; 12 bases are a match to TRBD2. Germline CDR1 reads SGHDT; CDR2 reads YYEEEE. CDR3 length: 13 residues. J gave up 7 bases and V 4 bases, and 3 bases lay outside the gene matches. CDR3 coding DNA: TGTGCCAGCAGCCTAGCGGGAGGGTGTGAGCAGTACTTC. Residues: CASSLAGGCEQYF.

The chain recombines TRBV15 with TRBJ2-3; TRBD1 is a possible D gene (6 bases). The germline V gene has CDR1 LNHNV and CDR2 YYDKDF (reference sequence). Trimming shortened V by 5 bases and J by 2 bases, and 14 bases separated the two germline ends. The length of the CDR3 is 15 residues. The CDR3 nucleotides are TGTGCCACCAGCGTCACGGGACACTACACAGATACGCAGTATTTT. As protein: CATSVTGHYTDTQYF.

The gene calls are TRBV5-1 and TRBJ1-2; maybe TRBD1 (6 bases). V gave up 4 bases and J gave up 6 bases, with 13 bases separating them. The CDR3 is 13 residues long. The germline V gene has CDR1 SGHRS and CDR2 YFSETQ. The CDR3 DNA is TGCGCCAGCAGCCGTAACAGGGTTCATGGCTACACCTTC. Translating gives CASSRNRVHGYTF. The whole variable domain, filled in from reference TRBV5-1 and TRBJ1-2, reads KAGVTQTPRYLIKTRGQQVTLSCSPISGHRSVSWYQQTPGQGLQFLFEYFSETQRNKGNFPGRFSGRQFSNSRSEMNVSTLELGDSALYLCASSRNRVHGYTFGSGTRLTVV.

The chain links TRBV4-1 to TRBJ2-7, with no clear D. CDR3 size: 13 residues. Trimming pared 1 base from V and 4 bases from J, leaving 8 bases between. Germline V gene lookup returns CDR1 MGHRA and CDR2 YSYEKL. The CDR3 coding sequence is TGCGCCAGCAGCCAAGGACTGAATTACGAGCAGTACTTC. It encodes CASSQGLNYEQYF.